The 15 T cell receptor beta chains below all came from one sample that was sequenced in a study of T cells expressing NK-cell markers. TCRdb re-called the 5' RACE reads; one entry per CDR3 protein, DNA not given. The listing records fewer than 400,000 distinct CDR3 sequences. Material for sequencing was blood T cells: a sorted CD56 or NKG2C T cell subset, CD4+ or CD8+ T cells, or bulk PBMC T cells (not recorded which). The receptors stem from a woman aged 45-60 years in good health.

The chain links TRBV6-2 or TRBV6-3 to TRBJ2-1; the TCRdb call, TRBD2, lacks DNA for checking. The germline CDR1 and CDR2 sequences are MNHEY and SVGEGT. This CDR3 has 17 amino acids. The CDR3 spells CASLGVSGSENYNEQFF.

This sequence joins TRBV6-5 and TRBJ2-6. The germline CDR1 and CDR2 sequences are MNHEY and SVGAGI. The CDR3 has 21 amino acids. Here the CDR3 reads CASSYSIFQFSSLSGANVLTF.

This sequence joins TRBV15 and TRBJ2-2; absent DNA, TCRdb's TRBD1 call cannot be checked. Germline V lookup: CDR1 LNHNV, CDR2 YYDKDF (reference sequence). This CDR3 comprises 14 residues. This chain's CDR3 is CATRPGDSPGELFF.

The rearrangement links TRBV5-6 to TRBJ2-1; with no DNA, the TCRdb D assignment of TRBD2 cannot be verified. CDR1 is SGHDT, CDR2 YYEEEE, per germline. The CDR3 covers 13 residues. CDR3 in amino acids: CASSLGLAGGQFF.

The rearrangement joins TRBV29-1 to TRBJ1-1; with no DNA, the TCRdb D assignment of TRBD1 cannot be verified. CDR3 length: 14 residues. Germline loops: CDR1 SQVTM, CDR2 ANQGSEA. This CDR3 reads CSVGSDRGLTEAFF.

The CDR3 spells CASSQEGNTYNEQFF. The J gene is TRBJ2-1, the V gene TRBV4-1. Germline V gives CDR1 MGHRA, CDR2 YSYEKL. This CDR3 is built from 15 residues.

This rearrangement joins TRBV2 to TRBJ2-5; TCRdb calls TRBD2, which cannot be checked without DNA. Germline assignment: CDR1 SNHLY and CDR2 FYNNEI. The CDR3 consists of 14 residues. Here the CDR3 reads CASRRTSVGETQYF.

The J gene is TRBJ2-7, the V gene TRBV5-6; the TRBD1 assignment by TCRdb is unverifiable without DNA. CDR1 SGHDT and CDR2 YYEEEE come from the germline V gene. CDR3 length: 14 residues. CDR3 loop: CASSFRDRRDEQYF. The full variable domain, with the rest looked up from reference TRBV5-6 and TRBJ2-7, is DAGVTQSPTHLIKTRGQQVTLRCSPKSGHDTVSWYQQALGQGPQFIFQYYEEEERQRGNFPDRFSGHQFPNYSSELNVNALLLGDSALYLCASSFRDRRDEQYFGPGTRLTVT.

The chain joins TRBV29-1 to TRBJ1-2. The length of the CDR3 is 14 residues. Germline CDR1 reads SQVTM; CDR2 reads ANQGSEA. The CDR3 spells CSVGGGTADYGYTF. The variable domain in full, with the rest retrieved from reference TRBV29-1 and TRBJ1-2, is SAVISQKPSRDICQRGTSLTIQCQVDSQVTMMFWYRQQPGQSLTLIATANQGSEATYESGFVIDKFPISRPNLTFSTLTVSNMSPEDSSIYLCSVGGGTADYGYTFGSGTRLTVV.

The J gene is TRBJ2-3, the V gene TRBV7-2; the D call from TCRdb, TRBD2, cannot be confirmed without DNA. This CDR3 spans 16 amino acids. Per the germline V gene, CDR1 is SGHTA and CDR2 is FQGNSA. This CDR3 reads CASSSGLAGAADTQYF. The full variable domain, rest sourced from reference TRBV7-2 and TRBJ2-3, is GAGVSQSPSNKVTEKGKDVELRCDPISGHTALYWYRQSLGQGLEFLIYFQGNSAPDKSGLPSDRFSAERTGGSVSTLTIQRTQQEDSAVYLCASSSGLAGAADTQYFGPGTRLTVL.

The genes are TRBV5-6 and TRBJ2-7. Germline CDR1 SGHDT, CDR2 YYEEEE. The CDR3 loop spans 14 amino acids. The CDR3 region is CASSQLGIGVEQYF.

CDR3 loop: CSARGTSGEYEQYF. The V gene is TRBV20-1, the J gene TRBJ2-7; TCRdb's assignment of TRBD2 cannot be checked, as there is no DNA. CDR1 is DFQATT, CDR2 SNEGSKA, per germline (reference sequence). This CDR3 has 14 amino acids.

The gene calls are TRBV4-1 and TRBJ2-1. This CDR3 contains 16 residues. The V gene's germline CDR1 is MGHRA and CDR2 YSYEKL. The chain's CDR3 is CASSQEIGFSYNEQFF.

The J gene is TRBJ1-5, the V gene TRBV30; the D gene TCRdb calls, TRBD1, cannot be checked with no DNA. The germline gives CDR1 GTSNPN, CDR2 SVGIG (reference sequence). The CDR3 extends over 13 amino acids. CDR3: CACTGTGGQPQHF.

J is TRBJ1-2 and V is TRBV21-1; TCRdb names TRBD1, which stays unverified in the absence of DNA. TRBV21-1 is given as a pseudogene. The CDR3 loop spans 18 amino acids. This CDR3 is CASSKALLRTPKCYGYTF.